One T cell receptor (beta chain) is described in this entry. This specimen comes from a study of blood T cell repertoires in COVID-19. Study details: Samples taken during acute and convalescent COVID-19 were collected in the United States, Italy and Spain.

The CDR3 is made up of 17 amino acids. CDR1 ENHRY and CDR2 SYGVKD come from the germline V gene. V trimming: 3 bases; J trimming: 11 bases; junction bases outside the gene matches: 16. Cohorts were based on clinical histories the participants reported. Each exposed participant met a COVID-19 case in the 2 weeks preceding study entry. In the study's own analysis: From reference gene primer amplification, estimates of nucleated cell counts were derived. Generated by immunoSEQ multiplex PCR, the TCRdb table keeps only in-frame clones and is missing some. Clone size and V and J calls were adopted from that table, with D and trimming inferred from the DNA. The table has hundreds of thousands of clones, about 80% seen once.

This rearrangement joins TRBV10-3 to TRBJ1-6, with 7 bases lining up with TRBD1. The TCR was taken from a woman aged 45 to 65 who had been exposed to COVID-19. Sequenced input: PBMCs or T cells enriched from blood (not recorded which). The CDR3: CAISEAGTVRGQAPLHF. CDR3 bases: TGTGCCATCAGTGAAGCCGGGACAGTACGGGGCCAGGCACCCCTCCACTTT.